These T cell receptor beta chains were read from a single sample in a study of T-cell reconstitution after alpha-beta-depleted transplantation in children. MiXCR, applied by TCRdb to the PCR reads, yields one record per CDR3 protein. The top ten hold more than 25% of the sample, which has approximately 1,000,000 distinct CDR3 sequences, roughly 29% seen once. Specimen: PBMCs, mostly from graft donor cells, collected 360 days after TCRalphabeta/CD19-depleted stem cell transplant. These receptors were obtained from a boy in the first two years of life who had a stem cell transplant for SCID, so the T cells may come from the graft donor. The CDR3 runs from the conserved cysteine through the conserved F or W. The order of the fields is clone size, D gene, V gene, J gene, CDR3 DNA, CDR3 protein. The D gene is left open where the match is weak. Clone size is not always given. Where it is, it says once, few, many or a class for expanded clones.

>few|TRBD1|TRBV18|TRBJ2-1
TGTGCCAGCTCGCACTCCGCCGACAGGGCTTACAATGAGCAGTTCTTC
CASSHSADRAYNEQFF
>few|NA|TRBV20-1|TRBJ1-1
TGCAGTGCTTTAGCCAGGGCGGGAAGGAACACTGAAGCTTTCTTT
CSALARAGRNTEAFF
>NA|NA|TRBV27|TRBJ2-7
TGTGCCAGCAGTTTAGCCCGGGCAAACTCCTACGAGCAGTACTTC
CASSLARANSYEQYF
>NA|NA|TRBV7-8|TRBJ1-1
TGTGCCAGCAGCTTAGGGCAGGGGTGGGGTGAAGCTTTCTTT
CASSLGQGWGEAFF
>NA|TRBD2|TRBV4-1|TRBJ2-7
TGCGCCAGCAGCCAAGATCGACTAGCGGGGGTGGGCGAGCAGTACTTC
CASSQDRLAGVGEQYF
>many|TRBD1|TRBV7-6|TRBJ2-3
TGTGCCAGCAGCTTAGGTACAGGGGGCACGGCGCAGTATTTT
CASSLGTGGTAQYF
>NA|NA|TRBV3-1|TRBJ2-5
TGTGCCAGCAGCCAAAGGGGCCAAACGGAGACCCAGTACTTC
CASSQRGQTETQYF
>NA|TRBD2|TRBV12-3/TRBV12-4|TRBJ2-1
TGTGCCAGCAGTTTCGGACTAGCGGAGATCAACAATGAGCAGTTCTTC
CASSFGLAEINNEQFF
>NA|NA|TRBV7-3|TRBJ1-3
TGTGCCAGCAGCTTAGCAGGACAGAACTCTGGAAACACCATATATTTT
CASSLAGQNSGNTIYF
>few|NA|TRBV15|TRBJ2-3
TGTGCCACCAGCAGAGTAGGCCCTGGCACAGATACGCAGTATTTT
CATSRVGPGTDTQYF
>NA|TRBD1|TRBV7-9|TRBJ1-4
TGTGCCAGCAGCGTTACCGGGACAGGGAATGAAAAACTGTTTTTT
CASSVTGTGNEKLFF
>NA|NA|TRBV9|TRBJ2-6
TGTGCCAGCAGCCCCCGGACAGTAAGCTCTGGGGCCAACGTCCTGACTTTC
CASSPRTVSSGANVLTF
>NA|NA|TRBV20-1|TRBJ2-6
TGCAGTGCTAGAGTTGGACGGGGGAGCTACCCCTCTGGGGCCAACGTCCTGACTTTC
CSARVGRGSYPSGANVLTF
>NA|NA|TRBV6-5|TRBJ2-1
TGTGCCAGCAGTTACTCGGGGCAGAGCACGTTCTTC
CASSYSGQSTFF
>NA|TRBD1|TRBV6-1|TRBJ1-2
TGTGCCAGCAGTGAAACCGGGACAGGGGGCCGGGGCTACACCTTC
CASSETGTGGRGYTF
>NA|NA|TRBV11-2|TRBJ2-3
TGTGCCAGCCCGAGGAATCGCACGGGAGTCCCTAGCACAGATACGCAGTATTTT
CASPRNRTGVPSTDTQYF
>NA|NA|TRBV19|TRBJ1-1
TGTGCCAGTACCACCCGGGTCGGGGGGGCGAACACTGAAGCTTTCTTT
CASTTRVGGANTEAFF
>NA|NA|TRBV28|TRBJ2-1
TGTGCCAGCAGTTTCCAGGGTTTCTACAATGAGCAGTTCTTC
CASSFQGFYNEQFF
>NA|NA|TRBV7-2|TRBJ1-4
TGTGCCAGCAGCGATACTTCGGACCGGGATGAAAAACTGTTTTTT
CASSDTSDRDEKLFF
>NA|NA|TRBV12-3/TRBV12-4|TRBJ2-3
TGTGCCAGCAGTTGGTCGACAGGCTGGGGGGATACGCAGTATTTT
CASSWSTGWGDTQYF
>NA|NA|TRBV6-2/TRBV6-3|TRBJ2-2
TGTGCCAGCAGTGGAGTAGCGGCGGCGAACACCGGGGAGCTGTTTTTT
CASSGVAAANTGELFF
>many|NA|TRBV20-1|TRBJ2-7
TGCAGTGCTAGACCCTCCCGTTGGGAAATACGATCCTACGAGCAGTACTTC
CSARPSRWEIRSYEQYF
>NA|NA|TRBV20-1|TRBJ2-5
TGCAGTGTAAGGCCAGGGAGGGAGACCCAGTACTTC
CSVRPGRETQYF
>once|NA|TRBV5-5|TRBJ2-1
TGTGCCAGCAGCCAACGGACAGACAGATACAATGAGCAGTTCTTC
CASSQRTDRYNEQFF
>NA|TRBD2|TRBV20-1|TRBJ2-1
TGCAGTGCTAGGTCGGGACTAGCGGGCCCGCACTCCTACAATGAGCAGTTCTTC
CSARSGLAGPHSYNEQFF
>NA|TRBD1|TRBV7-8|TRBJ1-1
TGTGCCAGCAGCGGGGACAGGGGGAACACTGAAGCTTTCTTT
CASSGDRGNTEAFF
>NA|NA|TRBV5-1|TRBJ1-3
TGCGCCAGCAGCCTTGGACCGGCGTTGGGAAACACCATATATTTT
CASSLGPALGNTIYF
>NA|TRBD2|TRBV20-1|TRBJ2-7
TGCAGTGGAGCCGTTCTTTTAACTAGCGGGGGGGGCTCCTACGAGCAGTACTTC
CSGAVLLTSGGGSYEQYF
>few|NA|TRBV7-3|TRBJ2-5
TGTGCCAGCAGCTACGCCCAGTACTTC
CASSYAQYF
>few|NA|TRBV25-1|TRBJ2-7
TGTGCCAGCACGGCAGGTTCCTACGAGCAGTACTTC
CASTAGSYEQYF
>few|NA|TRBV12-3/TRBV12-4|TRBJ2-2
TGTGCCAGCAGGTCAGGGCGGGCCGGGGAGCTGTTTTTT
CASRSGRAGELFF
>NA|NA|TRBV12-3/TRBV12-4|TRBJ1-4
TGTGCCAGCAGCCCGACAGCCCGAGGGGAAAAACTGTTTTTT
CASSPTARGEKLFF
>few|TRBD1|TRBV11-2|TRBJ1-1
TGTGCCAGCAGCCTTCGGGGGGGGACAGTGAACACTGAAGCTTTCTTT
CASSLRGGTVNTEAFF
>few|NA|TRBV7-9|TRBJ2-3
TGTGCCAGCAGCTTAGCGCCGGGGCAGGCAGATACGCAGTATTTT
CASSLAPGQADTQYF
>NA|NA|TRBV4-1|TRBJ2-1
TGCGCCAGCAGCCCCCGCCTCGGTTCACTGGGTCCCAATGAGCAGTTCTTC
CASSPRLGSLGPNEQFF
>few|NA|TRBV29-1|TRBJ2-1
TGCAGCGTTGATATGAGGAGGAGTATGAGCTCCTACAATGAGCAGTTCTTC
CSVDMRRSMSSYNEQFF
>few|NA|TRBV18|TRBJ1-5
TGTGCCAGCTCTCTGACAGTGAGCAATCAGCCCCAGCATTTT
CASSLTVSNQPQHF
>NA|TRBD2|TRBV13|TRBJ2-1
TGTGCCAGCAGCTTCACCGGGGGGTCGGAGTTCTTC
CASSFTGGSEFF
>once|TRBD2|TRBV11-2|TRBJ2-3
TGTGCCAGCTCCCTCGGGCTAGCGGGAAACACAGATACGCAGTATTTT
CASSLGLAGNTDTQYF
>NA|NA|TRBV12-3/TRBV12-4|TRBJ2-7
TGTGCCAGCAGTGCGTTTGAGTGGGACCTTAATCCCTACGAGCAGTACTTC
CASSAFEWDLNPYEQYF
>few|NA|TRBV10-2|TRBJ2-7
TGCGCCACCCTAAGCCGCATAGGGCGATACTACGAGCAGTACTTC
CATLSRIGRYYEQYF
>many|TRBD1|TRBV7-9|TRBJ1-4
TGTGCCAGCAGCTCCCTCGACAGGGGATGGATACTGTTTTTT
CASSSLDRGWILFF
>few|NA|TRBV6-5|TRBJ2-1
TGTGCCAGCAGTTACTCGGCGAGCTCCTACAATGAGCAGTTCTTC
CASSYSASSYNEQFF
>once|NA|TRBV28|TRBJ2-1
TGTGCCAGCAGTTTTTGGGCACGAGGGGGTCGGGGTGAGCAGTTCTTC
CASSFWARGGRGEQFF
>NA|TRBD1|TRBV11-2|TRBJ2-2
TGTGCCAGCAGCCGACAGGGGTACGGGGAGCTGTTTTTT
CASSRQGYGELFF
>few|TRBD1|TRBV6-2/TRBV6-3|TRBJ1-5
TGTGCCAGCGGCACCGGGACAGGGGATCAGCCCCAGCATTTT
CASGTGTGDQPQHF
>once|TRBD1|TRBV6-1|TRBJ1-2
TGTGCCAGCAGCATACAGGGGGCGAACTATGGCTACACCTTC
CASSIQGANYGYTF
>many|TRBD2|TRBV7-6|TRBJ2-7
TGTGCCAGCAGCTTTGATAGCGGGGGTTCCTACGAGCAGTACTTC
CASSFDSGGSYEQYF
>NA|TRBD1|TRBV7-8|TRBJ2-7
TGTGCCAGCAGCCTCTACGGGACAGGCCAAGCCGAGCAGTACTTC
CASSLYGTGQAEQYF
>NA|NA|TRBV18|TRBJ2-1
TGTGCCAGCTCACCTAGCGGTTCTAACTCCTACAATGAGCAGTTCTTC
CASSPSGSNSYNEQFF
>few|NA|TRBV7-2|TRBJ1-5
TGTGCCAGCAGCTCCTACTTAATTAGCAATCAGCCCCAGCATTTT
CASSSYLISNQPQHF
>NA|TRBD1|TRBV20-1|TRBJ1-5
TGCAGTGCTACCCGACAGGGGGGGAATCAGCCCCAGCATTTT
CSATRQGGNQPQHF
>NA|NA|TRBV6-5|TRBJ1-1
TGTGCCAGCAGTTTATCCGACAGAACTGAAGCTTTCTTT
CASSLSDRTEAFF
>few|TRBD2|TRBV6-5|TRBJ2-1
TGTGCCAGCAGTTACCGAATCGGGACTAGCGGGGAAGGGGATGAGCAGTTCTTC
CASSYRIGTSGEGDEQFF
>NA|NA|TRBV7-9|TRBJ2-3
TGTGCCAGCAGCTACAGTTTTATTCTTAGCACAGATACGCAGTATTTT
CASSYSFILSTDTQYF